This T cell receptor beta chain was sequenced during a study of blood T cell repertoires in COVID-19 (TCRdb year 2020). As for the study more broadly: Collaborator samples came from the United States, Italy and Spain and covered acute and convalescent phases of COVID-19. The material from the prospective study consisted of cDNA or gDNA derived from T cells, B-cell-depleted T cells, or PBMCs. Subjects who had been exposed to COVID-19, were actively infected with it, or had recovered from it provided the deeply sampled blood TCRbeta repertoires that made up the dataset. A freely available public database, intended as a resource for researchers studying the immune response to SARS-CoV-2, is where the repertoires were released. The samples were drawn from the first 160 participants of the ongoing ImmuneRACE study and from some 1,300 subjects provided by 6 global collaborators. A de-identified subject ID, COVID-19 status, age in years and sex were almost always included in the sample metadata. Where available, HLA class I and class II types were obtained from metadata supplied by the sample provider rather than from assay-based typing.

Concerning this clone: Its antigen target is currently unknown. Base qualities were left out, and no much larger clone turns up one base away.

Collaborating institutions collected whole blood in K2EDTA tubes following their own protocols. Collaborator samples were shipped for TCRbeta analysis as frozen whole blood, isolated PBMCs, or DNA extracted from either sample type. The CDR3, from cysteine to phenylalanine, totals 13 residues. The CDR3 DNA has 39 bases and is translated from base 1. CDR1 GTSNPN and CDR2 SVGIG are derived from the germline V gene (reference sequence). Trimming takes 0 bases from V and 2 bases from J, and the germline ends sit 7 bases apart. Findings and caveats that apply to the study as a whole: Clinical and demographic metadata were provided uncurated, with the amount varying by source and participant.

TCRbeta CDR3 regions were amplified from genomic DNA using the immunoSEQ Assay, a bias-controlled multiplex PCR. In the paper's pipeline: Nucleated cell counts per sample were estimated from amplification of reference gene primers within the assay. Sequence reads were collapsed and filtered to measure the absolute abundance of every unique TCRbeta CDR3 rearrangement. For each sample, productive Simpson clonality was calculated as the square root of Simpson's diversity index across productive rearrangements. TCRdb limited this immuneACCESS table to in-frame rearrangements with V and J called. A share of clones is missing; checked studies link under half to unresolved V genes, and the rest is unexplained. That table is the source of V, J and clone size, and D and trimming were worked out from the DNA. The sample table holds about 160,000 clones, of which 85% were seen once. The ten biggest clones cover over 3% of the sample.

This clonotype was obtained from a human donor with acute or convalescent COVID-19. The donor label of this sample is uncertain. Sequencing was carried out using peripheral blood. Rearrangement joined TRBV30 to TRBJ1-2, with the D gene not confidently named. CDR3 reads: CAWSVSLNYGYTF. In nucleotides, the sequence is TGTGCCTGGAGTGTATCGCTAAACTATGGCTACACCTTC.